This is a list of T cell receptor beta chains from one sample in a study of shared clonotypes between healthy human individuals. Sequencing used immunoSEQ multiplex PCR; TCRdb keeps in-frame clones, though not all of them. The table records 1.4 million or so clones, just under 99% of them present only once. The sequenced material came from naive CD4+ T cells sorted from blood. These receptors originate from a man aged 30 to 39 in good health. Both conserved end residues are part of each CDR3. The order of the fields is J gene, D gene, clone size, V gene, CDR3 length, CDR3 protein, CDR3 DNA. A D gene is named only where the DNA matches it firmly. A row's size may be missing; if present it is once, few, many or a size class.

j_call: TRBJ2-1
d_call: NA
clone_size: NA
v_call: TRBV9
cdr3_length: 13
cdr3_aa: CASSVGAGSEQFF
cdr3_nt: TGTGCCAGCAGCGTAGGCGCAGGTAGTGAGCAGTTCTTC

j_call: TRBJ2-6
d_call: NA
clone_size: NA
v_call: TRBV7-9
cdr3_length: 17
cdr3_aa: CASQQGIGGPGANVLTF
cdr3_nt: TGTGCCAGCCAGCAGGGGATCGGTGGCCCTGGGGCCAACGTCCTGACTTTC

j_call: TRBJ2-7
d_call: TRBD2
clone_size: NA
v_call: TRBV5-1
cdr3_length: 15
cdr3_aa: CASSLLAGLSYEQYF
cdr3_nt: TGCGCCAGCAGCTTACTAGCGGGACTCTCCTACGAGCAGTACTTC

j_call: TRBJ2-5
d_call: NA
clone_size: NA
v_call: TRBV7-3
cdr3_length: 15
cdr3_aa: CASSLTSGLQETQYF
cdr3_nt: TGTGCCAGCAGCTTAACATCGGGGCTCCAAGAGACCCAGTACTTC

j_call: TRBJ1-1
d_call: TRBD1
clone_size: NA
v_call: TRBV9
cdr3_length: 16
cdr3_aa: CASSTKSGGATAEAFF
cdr3_nt: TGTGCCAGCAGCACCAAGTCAGGGGGCGCGACCGCTGAAGCTTTCTTT

j_call: TRBJ2-5
d_call: TRBD1
clone_size: NA
v_call: TRBV7-2
cdr3_length: 17
cdr3_aa: CASSLEARGRYQETQYF
cdr3_nt: TGTGCCAGCAGCTTAGAGGCCAGGGGGCGATACCAAGAGACCCAGTACTTC

j_call: TRBJ2-3
d_call: NA
clone_size: NA
v_call: TRBV5-8
cdr3_length: 10
cdr3_aa: CASSLITQYF
cdr3_nt: TGTGCCAGCAGCCTGATTACGCAGTATTTT

j_call: TRBJ1-2
d_call: TRBD1
clone_size: NA
v_call: TRBV2
cdr3_length: 15
cdr3_aa: CASSVRGTDVYGYTF
cdr3_nt: TGTGCCAGCAGTGTCAGGGGGACAGACGTCTATGGCTACACCTTC

j_call: TRBJ1-1
d_call: NA
clone_size: NA
v_call: TRBV11-2
cdr3_length: 15
cdr3_aa: CASSHTAVWVTEAFF
cdr3_nt: TGTGCCAGCAGCCATACAGCAGTTTGGGTGACTGAAGCTTTCTTT

j_call: TRBJ2-3
d_call: TRBD2
clone_size: NA
v_call: TRBV10-3
cdr3_length: 15
cdr3_aa: CAISLGLAVTDTQYF
cdr3_nt: TGTGCCATCAGTCTGGGGCTAGCGGTCACAGATACGCAGTATTTT

j_call: TRBJ2-1
d_call: NA
clone_size: NA
v_call: TRBV7-8
cdr3_length: 15
cdr3_aa: CASSLGASLGNEQFF
cdr3_nt: TGTGCCAGCAGCTTAGGGGCTAGCTTAGGCAATGAGCAGTTCTTC

j_call: TRBJ2-7
d_call: NA
clone_size: NA
v_call: TRBV28
cdr3_length: 12
cdr3_aa: CASSLYFYEQYF
cdr3_nt: TGTGCCAGCAGTTTATACTTCTACGAGCAGTACTTC

j_call: TRBJ2-1
d_call: NA
clone_size: once
v_call: TRBV27
cdr3_length: 14
cdr3_aa: CASSLSGPYNEQFF
cdr3_nt: TGTGCCAGCAGTTTATCGGGGCCCTACAATGAGCAGTTCTTC

j_call: TRBJ2-7
d_call: NA
clone_size: NA
v_call: TRBV21-1
cdr3_length: 13
cdr3_aa: CASSTDRRDEQYF
cdr3_nt: TGTGCCAGCAGCACGGACAGGAGAGACGAGCAGTACTTC

j_call: TRBJ2-5
d_call: NA
clone_size: NA
v_call: TRBV5-4
cdr3_length: 16
cdr3_aa: CASSLGGAAGEETQYF
cdr3_nt: TGTGCCAGCAGCTTGGGGGGTGCAGCTGGGGAAGAGACCCAGTACTTC

j_call: TRBJ2-1
d_call: TRBD1
clone_size: NA
v_call: TRBV5-4
cdr3_length: 16
cdr3_aa: CASSGPRTGITNEQFF
cdr3_nt: TGTGCCAGCAGTGGTCCGAGGACAGGGATTACCAATGAGCAGTTCTTC